This T cell receptor beta chain was sequenced during a study of radiotherapy plus CTLA-4 blockade in lung cancer. Of note for this clone: Other DNA variants within this sample encode the same CDR3.

CDR1 and CDR2 from the germline V gene are LNHDA and SQIVND (reference sequence). V trimming: 1 base; J trimming: 3 bases; junction bases outside the gene matches: 0. The CDR3 contains 13 residues. Here immunoSEQ multiplex PCR was the method, and the copy in TCRdb shows in-frame clones only, minus some. Of more than 50,000 clones listed, less than 85% are singletons. The receptor's source is a human donor with non-small cell lung cancer who had a complete response to radiotherapy plus ipilimumab. The chain combines TRBV19 with TRBJ2-7, with 7 bases fitting TRBD2. Sequencing was performed on peripheral blood, taken from a patient treated with radiotherapy plus ipilimumab. CDR3 residues: CASSIGEGYEQYF. In nucleotides, the CDR3 is TGTGCCAGTAGTATAGGGGAGGGCTACGAGCAGTACTTC.